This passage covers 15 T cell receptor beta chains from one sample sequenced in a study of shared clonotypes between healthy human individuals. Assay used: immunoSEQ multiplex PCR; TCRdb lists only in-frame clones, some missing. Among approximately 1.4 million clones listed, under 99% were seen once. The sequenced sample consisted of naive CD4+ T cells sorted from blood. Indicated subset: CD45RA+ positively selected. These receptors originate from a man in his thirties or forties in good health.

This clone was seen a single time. This CDR3 is CASSEMVWGKDNEQFF. Written as DNA, the CDR3 is TGCGCCAGCAGTGAGATGGTGTGGGGCAAGGACAATGAGCAGTTCTTC. V and J are TRBV10-1 and TRBJ2-1; a possible D gene is TRBD1 (5 bases). Germline assignment: CDR1 WNHNN and CDR2 SYGVQD (reference sequence). CDR3 length: 16 amino acids. The V end was cut by 2 bases, the J end by 5 bases, with 16 bases between.

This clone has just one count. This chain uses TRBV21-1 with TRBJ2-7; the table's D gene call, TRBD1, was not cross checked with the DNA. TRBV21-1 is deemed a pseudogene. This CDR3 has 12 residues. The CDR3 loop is CASSPAGYEQYF. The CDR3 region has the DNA TGTGCCAGCAGCCCTGCAGGGTACGAGCAGTACTTC.

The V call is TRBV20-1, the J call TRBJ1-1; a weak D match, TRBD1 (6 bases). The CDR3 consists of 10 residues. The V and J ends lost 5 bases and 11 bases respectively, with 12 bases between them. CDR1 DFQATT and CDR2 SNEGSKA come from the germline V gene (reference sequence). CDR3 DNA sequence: TGCAGTGCTGGTAGGGGGGGCGCTTTCTTT. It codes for CSAGRGGAFF.

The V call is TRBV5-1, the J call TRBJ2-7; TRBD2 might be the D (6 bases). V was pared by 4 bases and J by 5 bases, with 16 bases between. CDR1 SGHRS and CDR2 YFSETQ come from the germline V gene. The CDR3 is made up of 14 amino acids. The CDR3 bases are TGCGCCAGCAGCGTCGAGGGAGGTTTCCACGAGCAGTACTTC. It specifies CASSVEGGFHEQYF.

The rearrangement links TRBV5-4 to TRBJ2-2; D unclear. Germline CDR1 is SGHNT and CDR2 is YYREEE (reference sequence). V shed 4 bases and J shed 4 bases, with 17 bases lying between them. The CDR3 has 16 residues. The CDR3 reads CASSPGQTKSTGELFF. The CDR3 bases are TGTGCCAGCAGCCCCGGCCAAACCAAAAGCACCGGGGAGCTGTTTTTT.

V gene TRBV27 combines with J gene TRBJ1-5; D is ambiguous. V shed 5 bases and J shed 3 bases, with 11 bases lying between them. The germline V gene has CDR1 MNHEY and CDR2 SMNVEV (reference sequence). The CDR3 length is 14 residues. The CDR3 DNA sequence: TGTGCCAGCAGTCCGGGGTGGGCCAATCAGCCCCAGCATTTT. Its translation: CASSPGWANQPQHF.

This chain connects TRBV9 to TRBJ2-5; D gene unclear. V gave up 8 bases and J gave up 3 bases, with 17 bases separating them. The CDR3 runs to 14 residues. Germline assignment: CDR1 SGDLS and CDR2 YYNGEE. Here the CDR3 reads CASSGKDQKETQYF. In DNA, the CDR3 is TGTGCCAGTAGTGGTAAGGACCAAAAAGAGACCCAGTACTTC.

The CDR3 protein is CASSLTGGPNQPQHF. DNA of the CDR3: TGTGCCAGCAGCTTAACAGGGGGCCCCAATCAGCCCCAGCATTTT. The chain employs TRBV11-2 and TRBJ1-5; 9 bases align to TRBD1. The length of the CDR3 is 15 residues. CDR1 and CDR2 from the germline V gene are SGHAT and FQNNGV. The V gene end was trimmed by 2 bases and the J gene end by 3 bases; junction bases not matched to a gene: 2.

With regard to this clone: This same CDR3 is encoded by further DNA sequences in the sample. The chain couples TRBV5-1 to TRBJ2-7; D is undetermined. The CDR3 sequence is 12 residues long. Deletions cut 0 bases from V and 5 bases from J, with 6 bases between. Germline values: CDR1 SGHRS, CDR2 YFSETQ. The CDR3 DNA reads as TGCGCCAGCAGCTTGGGGAAGGACGAGCAGTACTTC. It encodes CASSLGKDEQYF.

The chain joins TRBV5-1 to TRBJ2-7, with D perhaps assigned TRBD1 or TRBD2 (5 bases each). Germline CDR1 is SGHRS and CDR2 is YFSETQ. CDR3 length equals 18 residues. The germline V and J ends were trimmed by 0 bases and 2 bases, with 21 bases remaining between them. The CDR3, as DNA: TGCGCCAGCAGCTTGGATTTACCGGGGACCCAATTCCCCTACGAGCAGTACTTC. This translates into CASSLDLPGTQFPYEQYF.

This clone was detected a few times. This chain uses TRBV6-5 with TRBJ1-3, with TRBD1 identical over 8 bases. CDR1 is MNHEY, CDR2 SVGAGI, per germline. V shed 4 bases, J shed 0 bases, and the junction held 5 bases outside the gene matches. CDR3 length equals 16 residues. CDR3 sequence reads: CASSWGRGLSGNTIYF. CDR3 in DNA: TGTGCCAGCAGTTGGGGCAGGGGGCTCTCTGGAAACACCATATATTTT.

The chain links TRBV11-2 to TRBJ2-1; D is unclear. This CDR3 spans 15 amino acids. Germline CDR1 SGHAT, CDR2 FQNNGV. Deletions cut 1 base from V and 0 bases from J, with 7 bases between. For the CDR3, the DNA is TGTGCCAGCAGCTTAGGAACAGTCTCCTACAATGAGCAGTTCTTC. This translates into CASSLGTVSYNEQFF.

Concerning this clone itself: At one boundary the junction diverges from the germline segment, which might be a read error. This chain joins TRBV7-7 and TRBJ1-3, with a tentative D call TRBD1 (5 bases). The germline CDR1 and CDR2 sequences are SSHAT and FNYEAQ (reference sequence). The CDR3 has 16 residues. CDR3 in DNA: TGTGCTAGCAGCCGGGGGATTGGGGCTTCTGGAAACACCATATATTTT. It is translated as CASSRGIGASGNTIYF.

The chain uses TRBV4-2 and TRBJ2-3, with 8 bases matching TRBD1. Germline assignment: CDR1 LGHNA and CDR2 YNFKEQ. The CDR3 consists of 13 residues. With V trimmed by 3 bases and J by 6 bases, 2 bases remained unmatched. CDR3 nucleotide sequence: TGTGCCAGCAGCCAGGGGGACAGGGATACGCAGTATTTT. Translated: CASSQGDRDTQYF.

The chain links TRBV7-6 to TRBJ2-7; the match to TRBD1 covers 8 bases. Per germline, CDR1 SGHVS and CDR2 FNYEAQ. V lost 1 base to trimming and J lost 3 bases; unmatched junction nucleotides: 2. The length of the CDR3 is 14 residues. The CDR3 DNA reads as TGTGCCAGCAGCTTAGGTGGACAGGGCTACGAGCAGTACTTC. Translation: CASSLGGQGYEQYF. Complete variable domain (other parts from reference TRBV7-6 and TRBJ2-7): GAGVSQSPRYKVTKRGQDVALRCDPISGHVSLYWYRQALGQGPEFLTYFNYEAQQDKSGLPNDRFSAERPEGSISTLTIQRTEQRDSAMYRCASSLGGQGYEQYFGPGTRLTVT.